This is a list of T cell receptor beta chains from one sample in a study of blood T cell repertoires in COVID-19. The assay was immunoSEQ multiplex PCR, and TCRdb's table has in-frame clones only and misses some. The sample contains some 300,000 clones, approximately 90% of which appear only once. The sample was peripheral blood. These receptors were obtained from a woman in her forties or fifties with COVID-19, enrolled during active disease. The conserved cysteine and the conserved F or W are not part of the CDR3 here. The D gene is left open where the match is weak. Not all rows give a size; the values are once, few, many and, for expanded clones, a class.

TRBJ2-5 | TRBV29-1 | - | TRBD2 | SYWSSGREGETQY
TRBJ1-1 | TRBV19 | few | - | ASRHRVNTEAF
TRBJ2-7 | TRBV3-1/TRBV3-2 | few | - | ASSPEVGSYEQY
TRBJ2-7 | TRBV12-5 | - | TRBD2 | ASGLAGKVDPKSGSYEQY
TRBJ2-2 | TRBV3-1/TRBV3-2 | once | TRBD2 | ASSRGLGQGGELF
TRBJ2-1 | TRBV6-5 | - | - | ASSYSHRGGNEQF
TRBJ1-2 | TRBV19 | - | - | ASSTGLNYGYT
TRBJ1-1 | TRBV3-1/TRBV3-2 | - | - | ASSQWGRGELNTEAF
TRBJ1-1 | TRBV19 | - | - | ASSSGGNAEAF
TRBJ2-1 | TRBV4-1 | - | TRBD1 | ASSRDRPTTYNEQF
TRBJ1-5 | TRBV7-9 | - | TRBD1 | ASSPSQGANNQPQH
TRBJ2-5 | TRBV5-1 | - | TRBD2 | ASSLTGAGVGETQY
TRBJ2-3 | TRBV5-6 | once | - | ASSIDSGRADTQY
TRBJ2-3 | TRBV6-5 | - | TRBD1 | ASSPFGQGTQY
TRBJ1-3 | TRBV4-1 | - | - | ASSQAAPTGNTIY
TRBJ1-4 | TRBV7-8 | - | TRBD1 | ASSLGGGDEKLF
TRBJ1-6 | TRBV7-2 | - | - | ASSSQGQSNSPLH
TRBJ2-2 | TRBV6-7 | - | TRBD2 | ASIHLAGVSGELF
TRBJ2-7 | TRBV5-1 | - | - | ASSFQGQFAYEQY
TRBJ1-5 | TRBV12-3/TRBV12-4 | - | - | ASSLLASQPQH
TRBJ1-1 | TRBV5-4 | - | TRBD1 | ASSSQGARRNTEAF
TRBJ2-7 | TRBV30 | - | - | AWSDPRRRLPGY
TRBJ1-5 | TRBV28 | - | TRBD1 | ASSPQGQGGNQPQH
TRBJ2-3 | TRBV4-1 | - | - | ASSRPRDTQY
TRBJ2-3 | TRBV7-2 | - | TRBD1 | ASSLGVGQRTDTQY
TRBJ2-1 | TRBV24-1 | - | - | ATSDYGRGSNEQF
TRBJ2-7 | TRBV27 | - | TRBD2 | ASSFVITSGRLEY
TRBJ2-3 | TRBV19 | - | TRBD2 | ASSILSSGRFTDTQY
TRBJ2-5 | TRBV9 | - | TRBD1 | ASSPTGTAYQETQY
TRBJ1-6 | TRBV7-3 | - | - | ASSSPNPSLH
TRBJ1-5 | TRBV5-6 | few | TRBD1 | ASSLGTGVGNQPQH
TRBJ2-2 | TRBV12-5 | - | TRBD1 | ASGFQGARDTGELF
TRBJ2-7 | TRBV11-2 | - | - | ASSLAAMKVYEQY
TRBJ2-1 | TRBV5-8 | - | TRBD2 | ASSFFSGANEQF
TRBJ2-2 | TRBV10-3 | - | - | AISEGSLPGSGTGELF
TRBJ2-3 | TRBV27 | - | TRBD2 | ASQPLAGVTDTQY
TRBJ1-2 | TRBV6-5 | - | - | ASSYLRQTAVYGYT
TRBJ1-3 | TRBV18 | - | - | ASSQPGLLEAGNTIY
TRBJ1-2 | TRBV3-1/TRBV3-2 | - | - | ASSQWGGPNYGYT
TRBJ2-7 | TRBV5-1 | once | - | ASSLDPGNEQY
TRBJ1-2 | TRBV6-5 | - | TRBD1 | ASSPDRGWDYT
TRBJ2-7 | TRBV11-3 | - | - | ASSPGTTYEQY
TRBJ2-1 | TRBV4-1 | - | TRBD1 | ASSRPPPGTGVHNEQF
TRBJ2-5 | TRBV18 | - | - | ASSRLGLEETQY
TRBJ1-1 | TRBV5-8 | - | TRBD1 | ASSSGTVRNTEAF
TRBJ1-2 | TRBV16 | - | - | ASSQPLNIYGYT
TRBJ1-2 | TRBV11-2 | - | TRBD1 | ASSLGQGSNYGYT
TRBJ2-1 | TRBV5-5 | - | TRBD2 | ASSWGPSGNMREQF
TRBJ2-1 | TRBV4-1 | - | TRBD1 | ASRPTGASGEQF
TRBJ1-1 | TRBV19 | - | TRBD1 | ASTRGGGTEAF
TRBJ2-3 | TRBV15 | - | TRBD2 | ATSRQKGLAGVSDTQY
TRBJ2-1 | TRBV5-1 | - | - | ASSLVASGGGYNEQF
TRBJ1-3 | TRBV6-5 | - | TRBD1 | ASSYPDREFGNTIY
TRBJ2-1 | TRBV28 | - | - | ASSLSPYGQYSYNEQF
TRBJ1-2 | TRBV15 | - | TRBD1 | ATSRETGGGYT
TRBJ2-1 | TRBV20-1 | - | TRBD2 | SASTSGRASGNEQF
TRBJ2-6 | TRBV4-1 | - | TRBD1 | ASSQPGQGNSGANVLT
TRBJ2-5 | TRBV13 | - | - | ASSLSQGRGETQY
TRBJ2-5 | TRBV3-1/TRBV3-2 | - | TRBD2 | ASSQMGLAGFETQY